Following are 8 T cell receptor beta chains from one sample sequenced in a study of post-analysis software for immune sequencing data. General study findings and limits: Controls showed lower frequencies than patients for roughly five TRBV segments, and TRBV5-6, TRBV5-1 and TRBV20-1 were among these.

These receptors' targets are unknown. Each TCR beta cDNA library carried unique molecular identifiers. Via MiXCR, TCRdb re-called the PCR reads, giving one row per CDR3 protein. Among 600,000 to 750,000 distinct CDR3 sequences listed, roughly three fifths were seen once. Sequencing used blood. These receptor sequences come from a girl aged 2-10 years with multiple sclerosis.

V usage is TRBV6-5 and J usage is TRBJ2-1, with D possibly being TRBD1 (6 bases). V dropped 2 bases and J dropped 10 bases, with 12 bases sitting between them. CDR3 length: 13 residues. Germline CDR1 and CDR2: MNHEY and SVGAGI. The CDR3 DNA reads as TGTGCCAGCAGTTACCCCAGGGGCGGCGAGCAGTTCTTC. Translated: CASSYPRGGEQFF.

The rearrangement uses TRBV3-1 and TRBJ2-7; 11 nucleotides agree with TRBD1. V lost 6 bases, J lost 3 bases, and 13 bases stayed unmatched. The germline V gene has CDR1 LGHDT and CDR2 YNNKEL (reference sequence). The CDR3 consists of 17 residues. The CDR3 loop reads CASSPGTGGSSGYEQYF. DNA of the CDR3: TGTGCCAGCAGTCCCGGGACAGGGGGTTCTAGCGGCTACGAGCAGTACTTC.

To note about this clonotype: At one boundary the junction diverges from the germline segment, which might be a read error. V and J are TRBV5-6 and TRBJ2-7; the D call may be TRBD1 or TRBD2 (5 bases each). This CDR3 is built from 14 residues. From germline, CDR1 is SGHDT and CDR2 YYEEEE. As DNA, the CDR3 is TGTGCCAGCAGCTCGGGGACGGGCCTCTACGGGCAGTACTTC. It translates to CASSSGTGLYGQYF.

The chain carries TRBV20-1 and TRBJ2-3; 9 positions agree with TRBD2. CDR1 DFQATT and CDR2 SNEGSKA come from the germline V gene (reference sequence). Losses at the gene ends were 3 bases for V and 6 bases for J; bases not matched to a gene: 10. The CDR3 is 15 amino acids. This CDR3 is CSASLLWREGDTQYF. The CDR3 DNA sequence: TGCAGTGCTAGCCTCCTCTGGCGGGAGGGGGATACGCAGTATTTT.

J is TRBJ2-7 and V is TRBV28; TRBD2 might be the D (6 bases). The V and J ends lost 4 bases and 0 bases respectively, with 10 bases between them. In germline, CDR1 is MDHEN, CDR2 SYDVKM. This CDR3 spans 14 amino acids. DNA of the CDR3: TGTGCCAGCAGTTCTCCGGGAGACTCCTACGAGCAGTACGTC. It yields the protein CASSSPGDSYEQYV.

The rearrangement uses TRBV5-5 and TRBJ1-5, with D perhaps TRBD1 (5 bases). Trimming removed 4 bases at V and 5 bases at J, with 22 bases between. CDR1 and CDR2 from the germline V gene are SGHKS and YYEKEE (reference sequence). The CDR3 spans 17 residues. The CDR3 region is CASSPGAGSRLDQPQHF. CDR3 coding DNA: TGTGCCAGCAGCCCCGGGGCGGGGAGCCGGCTCGATCAGCCCCAGCATTTT. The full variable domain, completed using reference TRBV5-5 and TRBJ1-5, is DAGVTQSPTHLIKTRGQQVTLRCSPISGHKSVSWYQQVLGQGPQFIFQYYEKEERGRGNFPDRFSARQFPNYSSELNVNALLLGDSALYLCASSPGAGSRLDQPQHFGDGTRLSIL.

The DNA for the CDR3 is TGTGCCAGCAGCCCGGACTCGGTCACAGATACGCAGTATTTT. Residues: CASSPDSVTDTQYF. The chain joins TRBV12-3 or TRBV12-4 to TRBJ2-3; tentative D call: TRBD2 (5 bases). V was clipped by 6 bases and J by 2 bases, with 12 bases between them. There are 14 residues in the CDR3.

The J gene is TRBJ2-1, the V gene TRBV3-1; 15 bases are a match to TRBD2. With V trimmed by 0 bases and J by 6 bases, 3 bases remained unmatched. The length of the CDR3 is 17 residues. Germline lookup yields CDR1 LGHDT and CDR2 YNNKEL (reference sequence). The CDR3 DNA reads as TGTGCCAGCAGCCAAGATGGGGGACTAGCGGGGGGCAATGAGCAGTTCTTC. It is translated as CASSQDGGLAGGNEQFF.